The TCR beta chain under discussion was sequenced for a study of cytomegalovirus exposure and HLA in healthy donors. General observations from the study: The authors later found HLA-associated TCR beta chains more clonally expanded than equally common others.

The PCR had 60 Vbeta and 13 Jbeta primers. Profiling relied on immunoSEQ multiplex PCR, and the TCRdb table lists in-frame clones only, not all of them. The sample holds 150,000 to 200,000 clones, around 68% seen once. On this clone itself: Antigen: not known.

The TCR sequence derives from a woman between 40 and 50 years old in good health and CMV-seropositive. The specimen sequenced was PBMCs.

CDR3 sequence (DNA): TGTGCCAGCAGCGTCCGGGACAGCTCCTACGAGCAGTACTTC. This sequence encodes CASSVRDSSYEQYF. The J gene is TRBJ2-7, the V gene TRBV7-2; 7 bases are a match to TRBD1. V was clipped by 5 bases and J by 0 bases; unmatched bases: 4. The germline V gene has CDR1 SGHTA and CDR2 FQGNSA. This CDR3 region has 14 residues.